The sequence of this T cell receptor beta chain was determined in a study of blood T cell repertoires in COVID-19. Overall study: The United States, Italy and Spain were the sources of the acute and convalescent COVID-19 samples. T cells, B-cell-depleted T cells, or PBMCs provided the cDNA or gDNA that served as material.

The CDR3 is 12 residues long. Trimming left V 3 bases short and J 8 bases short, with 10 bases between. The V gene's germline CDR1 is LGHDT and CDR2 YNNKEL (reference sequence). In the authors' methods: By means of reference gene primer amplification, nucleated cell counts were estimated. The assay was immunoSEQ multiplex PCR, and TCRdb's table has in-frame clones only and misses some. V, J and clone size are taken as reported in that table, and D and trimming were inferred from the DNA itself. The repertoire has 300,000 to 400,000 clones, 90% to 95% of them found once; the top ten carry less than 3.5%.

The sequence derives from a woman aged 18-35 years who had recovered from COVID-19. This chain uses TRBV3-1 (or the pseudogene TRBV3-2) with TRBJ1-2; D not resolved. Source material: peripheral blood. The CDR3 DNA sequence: TGTGCCAGCAGCCAGAACGGGAACGGCTACACCTTC. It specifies CASSQNGNGYTF.